The 23 T cell receptor beta chains presented below share a single source sample, sequenced in a study of cytomegalovirus exposure and HLA in healthy donors. The PCR contained 60 Vbeta and 13 Jbeta primers. Some clones are missing from TCRdb's copy, which holds only in-frame ones; the method was immunoSEQ multiplex PCR. This table holds more than 95,000 clones, roughly 13% found once. Sequencing was carried out using PBMCs. The receptors come from a man in his forties or fifties in good health and CMV-seropositive.

This clone was seen more than once but under ten times. The chain joins TRBV10-3 to TRBJ1-3, with TRBD1 identical over 7 bases. CDR3 size: 15 residues. Unmatched junction bases numbered 6, after V lost 7 bases and J lost 0 bases. Germline V lookup: CDR1 ENHRY, CDR2 SYGVKD. The CDR3 spells CAINRDSDSGNTIYF. The CDR3 nucleotides read TGTGCCATCAACCGGGACAGCGACTCTGGAAACACCATATATTTT.

The chain uses TRBV29-1 and TRBJ2-1; the match to TRBD1 covers 7 bases. Germline lookup yields CDR1 SQVTM and CDR2 ANQGSEA. Trimming took 6 bases from V and 5 from J; bases not matched to a gene: 7. The CDR3 has 13 residues. Here the CDR3 DNA reads TGCAGCGTGACAGGGATGAGTAACAATGAGCAGTTCTTC. It yields the protein CSVTGMSNNEQFF.

This clone was recorded a few times. The genes are TRBV27 and TRBJ2-1, with TRBD2 identical over 9 bases. Germline CDR1 and CDR2: MNHEY and SMNVEV (reference sequence). This CDR3 spans 18 amino acids. The trim removed 3 bases at V and 6 bases at J, leaving 15 bases unmatched. CDR3: CASSLREGAGGPGNEQFF. CDR3 nucleotides: TGTGCCAGCAGTTTGCGGGAGGGAGCGGGAGGCCCCGGCAATGAGCAGTTCTTC.

This clone occurred a few times. This chain links TRBV28 with TRBJ2-7, with D tentatively TRBD2 (5 bases). The CDR3 spans 12 residues. The V gene lost 6 bases and the J gene lost 6 bases, with 12 bases spanning the gap. The germline CDR1 and CDR2 sequences are MDHEN and SYDVKM. The CDR3 region is CASSSSAGEQYF. CDR3 nucleotides: TGTGCCAGCAGCTCTAGTGCGGGCGAGCAGTACTTC. The entire variable domain, with the rest obtained from reference TRBV28 and TRBJ2-7, is as follows: DVKVTQSSRYLVKRTGEKVFLECVQDMDHENMFWYRQDPGLGLRLIYFSYDVKMKEKGDIPEGYSVSREKKERFSLILESASTNQTSMYLCASSSSAGEQYFGPGTRLTVT.

The gene calls are TRBV9 and TRBJ1-1, with 8 nucleotides matching TRBD1. J lost 1 base, V lost 3 bases, and 5 bases had no gene match. The germline V gene has CDR1 SGDLS and CDR2 YYNGEE. The CDR3 spans 15 residues. DNA for the CDR3: TGTGCCAGCAGCGCCGTTGGGACAGGGAACACTGAAGCTTTCTTT. Translated, it gives CASSAVGTGNTEAFF.

The chain combines TRBV29-1 with TRBJ1-1; 9 positions agree with TRBD1. The CDR3 spans 15 residues. Germline values: CDR1 SQVTM, CDR2 ANQGSEA. The J segment lost 4 bases and the V segment lost 7 bases, leaving 13 bases of the junction unmatched. CDR3 coding DNA: TGCAGCGCCCGCCCGACAGGGGGGTTAGGCACTGAAGCTTTCTTT. It codes for CSARPTGGLGTEAFF.

The rearrangement uses TRBV27 and TRBJ2-2; 12 bases fit TRBD2. V lost 2 bases, J lost 5 bases, and 12 bases stayed unmatched. There are 19 residues in the CDR3. The V gene's germline CDR1 is MNHEY and CDR2 SMNVEV (reference sequence). The CDR3 region has the DNA TGTGCCAGCAGTTTACCCCGACTAGCGGGAGATATCGGTACCGGGGAGCTGTTTTTT. Translating gives CASSLPRLAGDIGTGELFF.

This chain links TRBV7-2 with TRBJ2-3; TRBD1 matches 7 bases. With V trimmed by 1 base and J by 9 bases, 1 base remained unmatched. Germline values: CDR1 SGHTA, CDR2 FQGNSA. The CDR3 spans 12 residues. The DNA for the CDR3 is TGTGCCAGCAGCTTAGGAGGGGGCACGCAGTATTTT. As protein: CASSLGGGTQYF.

The rearrangement links TRBV5-3 to TRBJ2-3; the D is unclear. Being an ORF, TRBV5-3 has a function that is uncertain. The CDR3 extends over 13 amino acids. Trimming left V 2 bases short and J 4 bases short, with 8 bases between. CDR3 DNA: TGTGCCAGAAGCTTTGTTATTCCAGATACGCAGTATTTT. Its translation: CARSFVIPDTQYF.

The chain is built from TRBV4-3 and TRBJ1-2; tentative D call: TRBD1 (6 bases). Deletions cut 1 base from V and 4 bases from J, with 13 bases between. In germline, CDR1 is LGHNA, CDR2 YSLEER. This CDR3 has 15 residues. CDR3 bases: TGCGCCAGCAGCCAAGCAATAGGACAGAGCTATGGCTACACCTTC. It encodes CASSQAIGQSYGYTF.

This clone was counted a few times. The gene calls are TRBV6-1 and TRBJ2-1; 7 nucleotides agree with TRBD1. V gave up 5 bases and J gave up 6 bases; unmatched junction bases: 7. Germline V gene lookup returns CDR1 MNHNS and CDR2 SASEGT. The CDR3 extends over 14 amino acids. The CDR3 sequence is CASSLRTGRNEQFF. CDR3 coding DNA: TGTGCCAGCAGTCTCCGGACAGGCCGCAATGAGCAGTTCTTC.

This clone has just a few counts. Other DNA sequences in this sample translate to the same CDR3. The chain is built from TRBV5-4 and TRBJ2-5; 11 nucleotides agree with TRBD1. With 4 bases clipped from V and 4 bases from J, the junction kept 3 bases outside the gene matches. CDR3 size: 14 residues. The V gene's germline CDR1 is SGHNT and CDR2 YYREEE (reference sequence). The CDR3 nucleotides are TGTGCCAGCAGCCGGGGACAGGGGGGAGAGACCCAGTACTTC. It translates to CASSRGQGGETQYF.

The chain employs TRBV18 and TRBJ2-7; 7 bases match TRBD1. Looked up from germline, CDR1 is KGHSH and CDR2 is LQKENI. The CDR3 is 14 residues long. Trimming at V came to 5 bases and at J to 3 bases, leaving 7 bases not matched to a gene. The CDR3 nucleotides are TGTGCCAGCTCAATAACAGGGGCCAACTACGAGCAGTACTTC. Its protein product is CASSITGANYEQYF. The variable domain in full, with the rest retrieved from reference TRBV18 and TRBJ2-7, is NAGVMQNPRHLVRRRGQEARLRCSPMKGHSHVYWYRQLPEEGLKFMVYLQKENIIDESGMPKERFSAEFPKEGPSILRIQQVVRGDSAAYFCASSITGANYEQYFGPGTRLTVT.

This clone turned up a few times. The gene calls are TRBV19 and TRBJ2-7, with 11 bases aligning to TRBD2. Germline V CDR1 and CDR2: LNHDA, SQIVND (reference sequence). J gave up 6 bases and V 3 bases, and 10 bases lay outside the gene matches. The CDR3 is 16 residues long. The CDR3 protein is CASSMRLAGPWGEQYF. In nucleotides, the CDR3 is TGTGCCAGTAGTATGAGACTAGCGGGACCCTGGGGCGAGCAGTACTTC.

The chain has TRBV11-2 and TRBJ2-7; 7 bases are a match to TRBD1. Germline loops: CDR1 SGHAT, CDR2 FQNNGV. Losses at the gene ends were 5 bases for V and 0 bases for J; bases not matched to a gene: 4. This CDR3 is built from 14 residues. In DNA form, the CDR3 reads TGTGCCAGCAGCCGGCCAGGGGGCTCCTACGAGCAGTACTTC. Amino acids: CASSRPGGSYEQYF.

The chain couples TRBV7-9 to TRBJ2-1; 11 bases map to TRBD1. After removal of 4 bases from V and 10 bases from J, the junction contained 3 bases not matched to a gene. The CDR3 contains 13 residues. Looked up from germline, CDR1 is SEHNR and CDR2 is FQNEAQ (reference sequence). The CDR3 reads CASSSGQGVEQFF. CDR3 in DNA: TGTGCCAGCAGCTCGGGACAGGGGGTAGAGCAGTTCTTC.

The V and J genes are TRBV9 and TRBJ2-1; 8 bases are shared with TRBD1. This CDR3 region has 17 residues. J was trimmed by 6 bases and V by 2 bases; bases with no gene match: 13. The germline V gene encodes CDR1 SGDLS and CDR2 YYNGEE. This CDR3 reads CASSVGDRSVTVNEQFF. The CDR3 DNA sequence: TGTGCCAGCAGCGTCGGGGACAGGTCAGTAACCGTCAATGAGCAGTTCTTC.

V is TRBV7-2 and J is TRBJ1-2, with D tentatively TRBD1 (5 bases). V lost 4 bases to trimming and J lost 3 bases, with 15 bases between them. CDR3 size: 15 residues. Germline CDR1 SGHTA, CDR2 FQGNSA. The CDR3 loop is CASSSRGGVDYGYTF. The CDR3 DNA is TGTGCCAGCAGCTCCCGTGGAGGGGTGGACTATGGCTACACCTTC.

The chain carries TRBV27 and TRBJ2-2, with D hard to call. Between the trimmed V and J ends, which lost 6 bases and 3 bases, there was a span of 20 bases. This CDR3 contains 17 residues. CDR1 MNHEY and CDR2 SMNVEV come from the germline V gene (reference sequence). CDR3 amino acids: CASSRVGDRTYTGELFF. The CDR3 DNA follows: TGTGCCAGCAGCCGAGTGGGCGACCGAACCTACACCGGGGAGCTGTTTTTT.

This clone was observed a few times. V gene TRBV7-2 combines with J gene TRBJ2-7; D not certain. The V gene's germline CDR1 is SGHTA and CDR2 FQGNSA. The V gene lost 4 bases and the J gene lost 2 bases, with 3 bases spanning the gap. CDR3 length: 11 amino acids. In DNA form, the CDR3 reads TGTGCCAGCAGCTCCGCCTACGAGCAGTACTTC. Translated: CASSSAYEQYF.

The chain has TRBV7-2 and TRBJ2-7; perhaps TRBD1 as D (5 bases). The germline gives CDR1 SGHTA, CDR2 FQGNSA. The germline V and J ends were trimmed by 5 bases and 2 bases, with 7 bases remaining between them. The CDR3 has 12 amino acids. The CDR3 coding sequence is TGTGCCAGCAGCGGCAGGGCCTACGAGCAGTACTTC. It yields the protein CASSGRAYEQYF. Combining the CDR3 with reference TRBV7-2 and TRBJ2-7 gives the whole variable domain GAGVSQSPSNKVTEKGKDVELRCDPISGHTALYWYRQSLGQGLEFLIYFQGNSAPDKSGLPSDRFSAERTGGSVSTLTIQRTQQEDSAVYLCASSGRAYEQYFGPGTRLTVT.

The chain couples TRBV9 to TRBJ2-5; 7 bases map to TRBD1. The CDR3 runs to 14 residues. Germline values: CDR1 SGDLS, CDR2 YYNGEE. The V gene end was trimmed by 4 bases and the J gene end by 5 bases; junction bases not matched to a gene: 8. CDR3 region: CASSPTGILETQYF. CDR3 coding DNA: TGTGCCAGCAGCCCGACAGGGATATTGGAGACCCAGTACTTC. Complete variable domain (other parts from reference TRBV9 and TRBJ2-5): DSGVTQTPKHLITATGQRVTLRCSPRSGDLSVYWYQQSLDQGLQFLIQYYNGEERAKGNILERFSAQQFPDLHSELNLSSLELGDSALYFCASSPTGILETQYFGPGTRLLVL.

The gene calls are TRBV7-2 and TRBJ2-3, with D maybe TRBD2 (7 bases). V lost 4 bases and J lost 0, with 14 bases in between. Germline V gene lookup returns CDR1 SGHTA and CDR2 FQGNSA. The CDR3 runs to 16 residues. CDR3 bases: TGTGCCAGCAGCTCCGGGGGGCGGACGAGCACAGATACGCAGTATTTT. Protein: CASSSGGRTSTDTQYF.